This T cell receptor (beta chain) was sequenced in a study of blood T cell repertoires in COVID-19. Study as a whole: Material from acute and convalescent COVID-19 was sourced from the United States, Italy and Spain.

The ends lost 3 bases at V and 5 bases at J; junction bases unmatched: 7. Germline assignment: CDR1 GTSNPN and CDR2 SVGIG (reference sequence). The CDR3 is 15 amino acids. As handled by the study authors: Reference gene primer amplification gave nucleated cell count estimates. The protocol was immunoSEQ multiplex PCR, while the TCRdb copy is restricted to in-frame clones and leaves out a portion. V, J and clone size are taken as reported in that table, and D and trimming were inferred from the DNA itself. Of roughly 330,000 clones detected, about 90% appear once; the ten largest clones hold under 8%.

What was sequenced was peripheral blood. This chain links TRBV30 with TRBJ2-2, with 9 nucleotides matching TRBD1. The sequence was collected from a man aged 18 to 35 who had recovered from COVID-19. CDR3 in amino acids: CAWSLGQGWTGELFF. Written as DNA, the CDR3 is TGTGCCTGGAGCCTGGGACAGGGTTGGACCGGGGAGCTGTTTTTT. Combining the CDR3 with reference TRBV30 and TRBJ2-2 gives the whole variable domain SQTIHQWPATLVQPVGSPLSLECTVEGTSNPNLYWYRQAAGRGLQLLFYSVGIGQISSEVPQNLSASRPQDRQFILSSKKLLLSDSGFYLCAWSLGQGWTGELFFGEGSRLTVL.